Listed here are 6 T cell receptor beta chains from one sample, sequenced in a study of blood T cells in healthy people across ages. With a J-beta primer mix and a sample-barcoded 5' primer, a second PCR ran 7 to 11 cycles. TCRdb processed the 5' RACE reads anew with MiXCR; each CDR3 protein has one entry. The table includes approximately 320,000 distinct CDR3 sequences, 25% to 30% detected once. Sequencing was performed on blood. These receptors originate from a woman in her 70s in good health.

The chain joins TRBV20-1 to TRBJ2-3, with D possibly TRBD1 on 5 matching bases. The V end was cut by 7 bases, the J end by 0 bases, with 8 bases between. From germline, CDR1 is DFQATT and CDR2 SNEGSKA (reference sequence). The CDR3 runs to 12 residues. This chain's CDR3 is CSEGLSTDTQYF. The CDR3 nucleotides are TGCAGTGAGGGGCTAAGCACAGATACGCAGTATTTT.

This clonotype appeared once. The CDR3 here is CASSHLGGDPTYEQYF. CDR3 coding DNA: TGTGCCAGCAGCCATTTAGGAGGGGACCCGACGTACGAGCAGTACTTC. This chain links TRBV7-9 with TRBJ2-5; tentative D call: TRBD2 (6 bases). The J call may be faulty, since TRBJ2-7 better matches the DNA end. Germline V gives CDR1 SEHNR, CDR2 FQNEAQ (reference sequence). The CDR3 is made up of 16 amino acids.

Only a few counts were recorded for this clonotype. The V and J genes are TRBV6-6 and TRBJ1-1; no clear D. This CDR3 is 13 amino acids long. Germline loops: CDR1 MNHNY, CDR2 SVGAGI (reference sequence). Between the trimmed V and J ends, which lost 11 bases and 3 bases, there was a span of 16 bases. CDR3 region: CAGKGNWDTEAFF. CDR3 DNA sequence: TGTGCCGGCAAAGGAAATTGGGACACTGAAGCTTTCTTT.

The rearrangement uses TRBV20-1 and TRBJ2-1, with 10 bases lining up with TRBD2. The CDR3 has 16 residues. J lost 1 base, V lost 6 bases, and 9 bases had no gene match. Germline loops: CDR1 DFQATT, CDR2 SNEGSKA (reference sequence). CDR3 in amino acids: CSAPLAGERSYNEQFF. CDR3 bases: TGCAGTGCCCCCCTAGCGGGAGAAAGGTCCTACAATGAGCAGTTCTTC.

The chain uses TRBV5-1 and TRBJ1-1, with 9 bases that match TRBD1. The CDR3 is 14 residues long. The V and J ends lost 4 bases and 6 bases, in that order; junction bases with no gene match: 7. CDR1 is SGHRS, CDR2 YFSETQ, per germline. CDR3 amino acids: CASSRGQGFPEAFF. The DNA of the CDR3 is TGCGCCAGCAGCCGGGGACAGGGATTCCCTGAAGCTTTCTTT.

This clonotype was detected a few times. The chain carries TRBV25-1 and TRBJ1-2; maybe TRBD1 (6 bases). The germline V and J ends were trimmed by 3 bases and 1 base, with 15 bases remaining between them. The germline CDR1 and CDR2 sequences are MGHDK and SYGVNS. The CDR3 covers 16 residues. The CDR3: CASSEGGGLDNYGYTF. The CDR3 coding sequence is TGTGCCAGCAGTGAGGGGGGCGGGTTGGATAACTATGGCTACACCTTC.